These 11 T cell receptor beta chains were all obtained from the same sample, sequenced in a study of T cell clonotyping in hematopoietic cell transplantation. Data came from immunoSEQ multiplex PCR; TCRdb stores just in-frame clones and leaves some out. Altogether approximately 20,000 clones are present, under 85% being singletons, with the ten largest covering roughly 14%. Input material: peripheral blood mononuclear cells. The receptors were sampled from a man aged 55 to 70 in good health. Some clones in this sample may be carry-over from other donors' samples.

The rearrangement joins TRBV25-1 to TRBJ1-4; tentatively, D is TRBD1 (5 bases). CDR1 and CDR2 (germline): MGHDK, SYGVNS. The CDR3 sequence is 13 residues long. V was trimmed by 10 bases and J by 8 bases, leaving 17 bases between them. CDR3 bases: TGTGCCACCTCCGACAGTTATGGCGAAAAACTGTTTTTT. It translates to CATSDSYGEKLFF.

V and J are TRBV7-2 and TRBJ1-2, with D unclear. The V gene lost 7 bases and the J gene lost 1 base, with 13 bases spanning the gap. Germline values: CDR1 SGHTA, CDR2 FQGNSA. This CDR3 has 14 residues. CDR3 DNA: TGTGCCAGCATCTTCCCGGCCGGTAACTATGGCTACACCTTC. The encoded protein is CASIFPAGNYGYTF.

The genes are TRBV6-5 and TRBJ2-3; a possible D gene is TRBD2 (5 bases). The CDR3 totals 14 residues. V lost 5 bases to trimming and J lost 1 base, with 10 bases between them. Germline V gene lookup returns CDR1 MNHEY and CDR2 SVGAGI. CDR3 sequence reads: CASSGGQRTDTQYF. CDR3 bases: TGTGCCAGCAGTGGAGGCCAGCGCACAGATACGCAGTATTTT.

The J gene is TRBJ2-1, the V gene TRBV14; D ambiguous. Germline loops: CDR1 SGHDN, CDR2 FVKESK. Trimming cost V 4 bases and J 5 bases, with 12 bases left between them. The CDR3 is 14 amino acids. CDR3 amino acids: CASSPRTTHNEQFF. The CDR3 DNA reads TGTGCCAGCAGCCCACGGACGACTCACAATGAGCAGTTCTTC.

This clone has only a few counts. The chain recombines TRBV19 with TRBJ1-5, with D possibly being TRBD1 (5 bases). From germline, CDR1 is LNHDA and CDR2 SQIVND (reference sequence). Trimming removed 8 bases from V and 6 bases from J, with 14 bases in between. The CDR3 runs 13 residues. The CDR3: CASSGTVGQPQHF. CDR3 sequence (DNA): TGTGCCAGTTCGGGGACTGTCGGTCAGCCCCAGCATTTT. The full variable domain, in which reference TRBV19 and TRBJ1-5 provide the parts outside the CDR3, is DGGITQSPKYLFRKEGQNVTLSCEQNLNHDAMYWYRQDPGQGLRLIYYSQIVNDFQKGDIAEGYSVSREKKESFPLTVTSAQKNPTAFYLCASSGTVGQPQHFGDGTRLSIL.

This chain joins TRBV30 and TRBJ1-2; D is possibly TRBD1 (5 bases). V shed 5 bases and J shed 2 bases, with 21 bases lying between them. Germline V gene data show CDR1 as GTSNPN and CDR2 as SVGIG (reference sequence). This CDR3 contains 16 residues. CDR3 nucleotide sequence: TGTGCCTGGCCCCGGGGGGAGAGAATAGAGAACTATGGCTACACCTTC. Translation gives CAWPRGERIENYGYTF.

The chain is built from TRBV9 and TRBJ2-7; TRBD1 is a possible D gene (5 bases). Germline assignment: CDR1 SGDLS and CDR2 YYNGEE. V lost 0 bases, J lost 7 bases, and 17 bases lay in between. CDR3 length equals 15 residues. CDR3 amino acids: CASSVDAGRSGEQYF. CDR3 sequence (DNA): TGTGCCAGCAGCGTAGATGCAGGGCGATCGGGTGAGCAGTACTTC.

The rearrangement uses TRBV19 and TRBJ2-7; no firm D call. Trimming removed 3 bases at V and 2 bases at J, with 14 bases between. The CDR3 is 15 residues long. In germline, CDR1 is LNHDA, CDR2 SQIVND (reference sequence). The CDR3 nucleotides read TGTGCCAGTAGTATTCTGCCAACCCTTCCCTACGAGCAGTACTTC. It yields the protein CASSILPTLPYEQYF.

This clone showed up just once. The rearrangement links TRBV2 to TRBJ1-3; D gene uncertain. With 2 bases removed from V and 0 bases from J, the gap between germline ends came to 8 bases. The germline V gene has CDR1 SNHLY and CDR2 FYNNEI. CDR3 length equals 15 residues. The CDR3, as DNA: TGTGCCAGCAGTGAAATTAGGATCTCTGGAAACACCATATATTTT. Protein product: CASSEIRISGNTIYF.

This clone was found a few times. The genes are TRBV28 and TRBJ1-5, with 9 bases lining up with TRBD1. The germline gives CDR1 MDHEN, CDR2 SYDVKM. The ends lost 5 bases at V and 4 bases at J; junction bases unmatched: 6. This CDR3 region has 15 residues. The CDR3 loop is CASSVRQGGNQPQHF. CDR3 bases: TGTGCCAGCAGTGTTCGACAGGGGGGGAATCAGCCCCAGCATTTT.

The rearrangement uses TRBV5-1 and TRBJ2-5, with D possibly being TRBD2 (6 bases). V lost 4 bases and J 3 bases, leaving 16 bases between the germline ends. The CDR3 loop spans 15 amino acids. Looked up from germline, CDR1 is SGHRS and CDR2 is YFSETQ. The CDR3 nucleotides are TGCGCCAGCAGCCCCCGCCTAGCGAATGAAGAGACCCAGTACTTC. Residues: CASSPRLANEETQYF.